The entry below gives a single T cell receptor (beta chain) sequence along with its context. The germline V gene encodes CDR1 GTSNPN and CDR2 SVGIG (reference sequence). V dropped 0 bases and J dropped 4 bases, with 10 bases sitting between them. The CDR3 covers 13 residues. This specimen belongs to a study of T cells in lung cancer brain metastases. Sequencing used immunoSEQ multiplex PCR; TCRdb keeps in-frame clones, though not all of them. The sample lists 900 to 1,000 clones, 93% seen once, with 2.5% to 3.5% in the top ten. The sample consisted of tumor tissue from the primary lung tumor. The rearrangement links TRBV30 to TRBJ2-7, with unresolved D. This TCR came from a woman aged 40 to 50 with non-small cell lung cancer. The CDR3 DNA reads as TGTGCCTGGAGTGTACAGAGCCGGTACGAGCAGTACTTC. As protein: CAWSVQSRYEQYF.